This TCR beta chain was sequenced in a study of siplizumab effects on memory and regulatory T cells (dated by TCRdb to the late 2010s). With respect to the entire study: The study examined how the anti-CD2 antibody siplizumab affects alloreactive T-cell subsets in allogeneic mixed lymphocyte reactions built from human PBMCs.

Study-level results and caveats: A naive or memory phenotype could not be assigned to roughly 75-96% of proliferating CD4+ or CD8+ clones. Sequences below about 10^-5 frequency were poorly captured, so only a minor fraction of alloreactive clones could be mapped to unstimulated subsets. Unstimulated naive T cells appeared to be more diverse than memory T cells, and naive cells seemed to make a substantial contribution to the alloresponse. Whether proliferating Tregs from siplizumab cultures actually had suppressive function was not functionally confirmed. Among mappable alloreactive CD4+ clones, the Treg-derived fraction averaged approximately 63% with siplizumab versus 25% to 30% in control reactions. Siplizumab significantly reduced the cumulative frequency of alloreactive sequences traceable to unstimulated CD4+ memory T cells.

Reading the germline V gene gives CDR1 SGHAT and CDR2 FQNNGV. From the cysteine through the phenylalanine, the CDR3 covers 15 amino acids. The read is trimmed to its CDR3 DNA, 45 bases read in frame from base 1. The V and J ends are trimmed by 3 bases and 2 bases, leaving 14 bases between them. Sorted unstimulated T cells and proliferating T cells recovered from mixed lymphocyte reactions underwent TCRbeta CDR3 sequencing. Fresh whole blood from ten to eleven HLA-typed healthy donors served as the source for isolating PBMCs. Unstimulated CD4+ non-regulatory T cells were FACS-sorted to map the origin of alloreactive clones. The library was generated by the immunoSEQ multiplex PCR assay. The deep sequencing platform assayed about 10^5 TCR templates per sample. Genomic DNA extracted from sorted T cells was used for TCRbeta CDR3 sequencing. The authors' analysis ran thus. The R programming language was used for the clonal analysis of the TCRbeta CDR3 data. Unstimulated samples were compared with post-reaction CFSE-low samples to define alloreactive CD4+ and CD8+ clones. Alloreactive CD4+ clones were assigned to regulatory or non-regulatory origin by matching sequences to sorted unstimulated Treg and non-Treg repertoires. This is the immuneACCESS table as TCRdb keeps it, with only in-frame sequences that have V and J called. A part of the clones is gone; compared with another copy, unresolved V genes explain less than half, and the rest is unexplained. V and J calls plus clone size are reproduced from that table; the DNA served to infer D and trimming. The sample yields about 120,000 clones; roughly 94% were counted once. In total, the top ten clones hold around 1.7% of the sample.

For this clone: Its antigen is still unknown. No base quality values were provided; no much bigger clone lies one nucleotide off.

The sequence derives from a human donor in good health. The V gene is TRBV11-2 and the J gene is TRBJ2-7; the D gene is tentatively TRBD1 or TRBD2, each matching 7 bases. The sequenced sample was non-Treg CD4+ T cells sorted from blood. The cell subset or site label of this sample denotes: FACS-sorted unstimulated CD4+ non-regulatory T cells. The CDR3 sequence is CASSLGGTVTYEQYF. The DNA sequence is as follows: TGTGCCAGCAGCTTGGGGGGGACAGTCACCTACGAGCAGTACTTC.